The table lists the clone carrying this T cell receptor beta chain with a few counts. Its matching antigen is unknown. The source of the sample is a study of cytotoxic CD8 clonotypes in ibrutinib-treated CLL. Study-wide context: Roughly 24 partial and 2 complete responses; at median approximately 68 months, about 14 remitted, 12 progressed. The study, taken as a whole, reports: Public clonotypes occurred uncommonly; on treatment, they contracted or remained stable. Clonality climbed at ibrutinib response, then dropped toward baseline at progression.

Investigators sought sequencing depths of between 1 in 200,000 and 1 in 1 million T cells. Some clones are missing from TCRdb's copy, which holds only in-frame ones; the method was immunoSEQ multiplex PCR. The table records 190,000 or so clones, over 60% of them present only once. The sequence was obtained from a human donor with chronic lymphocytic leukemia. The sequencing here drew on PBMCs, taken after 24 months of ibrutinib treatment.

The CDR3 sequence: CASSSRWYEQYF. CDR3 bases: TGTGCCAGCAGCTCTCGGTGGTACGAGCAGTACTTC. This rearrangement joins TRBV5-5 to TRBJ2-7; D call uncertain. Trimming pared 3 bases from V and 4 bases from J, leaving 8 bases between. The CDR3 has 12 amino acids. The V gene's germline CDR1 is SGHKS and CDR2 YYEKEE (reference sequence).